The 2 T cell receptor beta chains below come from one sample, sequenced in a study of Graves' ophthalmopathy and Graves' hyperthyroidism (dated by TCRdb to about 2018). Sequenced on an Illumina HiSeq 2000. For repertoire sequencing, the TCR beta CDR3 regions were amplified from RNA transcripts. HTBI primers and the Qiagen OneStep RT-PCR kit were used in a first-round RT-PCR, which was followed by a second-round multiplex PCR, size selection and purification. TCRdb trimmed the raw reads at Q25, called clones with MiXCR and kept productive beta chains. CDR3 protein sequences are deduplicated, and each keeps its most common genes and DNA. In this sample the table shows approximately 1.2 million distinct CDR3 sequences, about 38% of which occur a single time. The ten largest clones represent around 10% of the sample. The specimen sequenced was peripheral blood or thyroid tissue (not recorded which). The receptors were sampled from an adult man with Graves' hyperthyroidism.

This chain uses TRBV2 with TRBJ2-7, with 7 bases lining up with TRBD2. Germline trimming cut 8 bases from V and 3 bases from J; bases unmatched to any gene: 10. Germline CDR1 reads SNHLY; CDR2 reads FYNNEI. CDR3 size: 14 residues. CDR3 residues: CASSGPTSFYEQYF. The CDR3 DNA follows: TGTGCCAGCTCTGGACCGACTAGCTTCTACGAGCAGTACTTC.

This rearrangement joins TRBV11-2 to TRBJ2-7; 10 nucleotides line up with TRBD1. Germline trimming cut 5 bases from V and 2 bases from J; bases unmatched to any gene: 9. CDR1 is SGHAT, CDR2 FQNNGV, per germline. The CDR3 sequence is 16 residues long. The CDR3 region has the DNA TGTGCCAGCAGCCTCAGGGACAGGGGTCCGACCTACGAGCAGTACTTC. This gives the protein CASSLRDRGPTYEQYF.